These 26 T cell receptor beta chains came from one sample sequenced in a study of blood T cell repertoires in COVID-19. Sequencing was performed with immunoSEQ multiplex PCR; in TCRdb, only in-frame clones are kept and a portion is missing. The repertoire holds tens of thousands of clones, with 80% to 90% as singletons. Input material: peripheral blood. The source of these receptors is a woman between 70 and 85 years old with acute or convalescent COVID-19.

This clone has only a few counts. This rearrangement joins TRBV7-8 to TRBJ1-5, with 7 bases fitting TRBD1. The length of the CDR3 is 16 residues. Trimming removed 1 base from V and 6 bases from J; junction bases left unmatched: 9. Germline loops: CDR1 SGHVS, CDR2 FQNEAQ. The chain's CDR3 is CASSLVGYRGIQPQHF. The CDR3, as DNA: TGTGCCAGCAGCTTAGTAGGCTACAGGGGTATTCAGCCCCAGCATTTT.

This clone showed up just a few times. This rearrangement joins TRBV10-3 to TRBJ2-2; 7 bases map to TRBD1. This CDR3 is 16 amino acids long. The ends lost 2 bases at V and 1 base at J; junction bases unmatched: 4. Germline V lookup: CDR1 ENHRY, CDR2 SYGVKD. The CDR3 spells CAISEPGDRNTGELFF. CDR3 nucleotides: TGTGCCATCAGTGAGCCAGGGGACAGGAACACCGGGGAGCTGTTTTTT.

This clone occurred once. J is TRBJ1-2 and V is TRBV6-5, with D perhaps matching TRBD1 (6 bases). From germline, CDR1 is MNHEY and CDR2 SVGAGI. V lost 0 bases, J lost 6 bases, and 14 bases lay in between. The CDR3 covers 15 residues. CDR3 amino acids: CASSYSIRGRDGYTF. In nucleotides, the CDR3 is TGTGCCAGCAGTTACTCGATCAGGGGCCGGGATGGCTACACCTTC.

The chain recombines TRBV7-9 with TRBJ2-6; the D gene is possibly TRBD2 (5 bases). Per the germline V gene, CDR1 is SEHNR and CDR2 is FQNEAQ (reference sequence). The CDR3 spans 18 residues. V was trimmed by 7 bases and J by 0 bases, leaving 19 bases between them. Here the CDR3 reads CASTMLRVRDSGANVLTF. CDR3 DNA sequence: TGTGCCAGCACCATGTTGAGGGTTCGAGACTCTGGGGCCAACGTCCTGACTTTC.

This rearrangement joins TRBV24-1 to TRBJ2-3, with D perhaps TRBD2 (7 bases). The germline V and J ends were trimmed by 0 bases and 5 bases, with 20 bases remaining between them. Germline CDR1 and CDR2: KGHDR and SFDVKD. The CDR3 is 18 amino acids. The DNA of the CDR3 is TGTGCCACCAGTGATTTGCCACCGGGGGGCCAGGTGAGAGATACGCAGTATTTT. Protein sequence: CATSDLPPGGQVRDTQYF.

This clone was counted a single time. V usage is TRBV21-1 and J usage is TRBJ2-7; TRBD1, the table's D call, was not compared with the DNA. TRBV21-1 is marked as a pseudogene. This CDR3 contains 15 residues. The CDR3, as DNA: TGTGCCAGCAGCAAAGTAAGAGGGGGCACCTACGAGCAGTACTTC. As protein: CASSKVRGGTYEQYF.

V usage is TRBV30 and J usage is TRBJ2-5; D not certain. V was clipped by 0 bases and J by 5 bases, with 4 bases between them. From germline, CDR1 is GTSNPN and CDR2 SVGIG (reference sequence). The CDR3 loop spans 11 amino acids. The CDR3 loop is CAWSVRETQYF. In DNA, the CDR3 is TGTGCCTGGAGTGTACGGGAGACCCAGTACTTC.

The chain has TRBV6-5 and TRBJ1-2; no clear D gene. Germline V gene sequence: CDR1 MNHEY, CDR2 SVGAGI. V lost 0 bases to trimming and J lost 2 bases, with 13 bases between them. CDR3 length equals 16 residues. CDR3 nucleotide sequence: TGTGCCAGCAGTTACTCTGACACCCCCCCCAACTATGGCTACACCTTC. Translation: CASSYSDTPPNYGYTF.

The J gene is TRBJ1-5, the V gene TRBV4-1; tentatively, D is TRBD1 (5 bases). The ends were cut back, 1 base at V and 5 bases at J, with 12 bases in the middle. Germline-derived CDR1 and CDR2 are MGHRA and YSYEKL. This CDR3 comprises 15 residues. CDR3 nucleotides: TGCGCCAGCAGCCAAGCGCCGGCCAGGGATCAGCCCCAGCATTTT. It specifies CASSQAPARDQPQHF.

The chain has TRBV5-8 and TRBJ1-6, with D unclear. The germline V and J ends were trimmed by 1 base and 7 bases, with 12 bases remaining between them. The CDR3 consists of 15 residues. Germline V lookup: CDR1 SGHTS, CDR2 YDEGEE. In nucleotides, the CDR3 is TGTGCCAGCAGCTTGACCCGGACGGGGAATTCACCCCTCCACTTT. Translating it yields CASSLTRTGNSPLHF.

V is TRBV19 and J is TRBJ2-7; TRBD2 is a possible D gene (6 bases). The germline V gene encodes CDR1 LNHDA and CDR2 SQIVND (reference sequence). This CDR3 is 15 amino acids long. The V and J ends lost 1 base and 0 bases respectively, with 10 bases between them. In DNA form, the CDR3 reads TGTGCCAGTAGTATAGCGGGGAGGAGCTCCTACGAGCAGTACTTC. Protein product: CASSIAGRSSYEQYF. The full variable domain, rest sourced from reference TRBV19 and TRBJ2-7, is DGGITQSPKYLFRKEGQNVTLSCEQNLNHDAMYWYRQDPGQGLRLIYYSQIVNDFQKGDIAEGYSVSREKKESFPLTVTSAQKNPTAFYLCASSIAGRSSYEQYFGPGTRLTVT.

J is TRBJ1-1 and V is TRBV6-5; D is possibly TRBD1 (5 bases). The CDR3 loop spans 14 amino acids. Trimming cost V 2 bases and J 1 base, with 8 bases left between them. CDR1 and CDR2 (germline): MNHEY, SVGAGI. The CDR3 reads CASSYGGQNTEAFF. DNA of the CDR3: TGTGCCAGCAGTTACGGTGGACAGAACACTGAAGCTTTCTTT.

The genes are TRBV20-1 and TRBJ2-7; 10 bases are a match to TRBD2. Germline V lookup: CDR1 DFQATT, CDR2 SNEGSKA (reference sequence). The CDR3 spans 19 residues. V gave up 3 bases and J gave up 2 bases; unmatched junction bases: 19. The CDR3 loop is CSASTPEGASGRRPYEQYF. The CDR3 DNA follows: TGCAGTGCTAGTACCCCCGAGGGGGCTAGCGGGAGAAGACCCTACGAGCAGTACTTC.

The chain couples TRBV9 to TRBJ1-6; tentatively, D is TRBD1 (6 bases). The V gene lost 3 bases and the J gene lost 11 bases, with 12 bases spanning the gap. This CDR3 has 13 amino acids. In germline, CDR1 is SGDLS, CDR2 YYNGEE. CDR3 nucleotide sequence: TGTGCCAGCAGCGGAGGGGGAGCGGCACCCCTCCACTTT. Amino acids: CASSGGGAAPLHF.

The rearrangement uses TRBV5-5 and TRBJ2-5; 8 bases are a match to TRBD1. V shed 0 bases and J 4 bases; nucleotides not matched to a gene: 2. There are 14 residues in the CDR3. Germline values: CDR1 SGHKS, CDR2 YYEKEE (reference sequence). The CDR3 spells CASSLATGGETQYF. The CDR3 DNA reads as TGTGCCAGCAGCTTGGCAACAGGGGGAGAGACCCAGTACTTC.

The rearrangement links TRBV4-2 to TRBJ2-7, with D possibly being TRBD2 (7 bases). CDR3 size: 15 residues. Germline CDR1 reads LGHNA; CDR2 reads YNFKEQ. V gave up 1 base and J gave up 0 bases, with 10 bases separating them. The CDR3 nucleotides are TGTGCCAGCAGCCAAGGGGAGGGGGGCTCCTACGAGCAGTACTTC. The encoded protein is CASSQGEGGSYEQYF.

J is TRBJ1-5 and V is TRBV3-1 (or the pseudogene TRBV3-2), with D tentatively TRBD1 (5 bases). Germline lookup yields CDR1 LGHDT and CDR2 YNNKEL (reference sequence). Trimming pared 4 bases from V and 7 bases from J, leaving 11 bases between. There are 13 residues in the CDR3. The CDR3 DNA follows: TGTGCCAGCAGCCTGGGGGGAACGCAGCCCCAGCATTTT. This codes for CASSLGGTQPQHF.

Of note for this clone: Additional DNA sequences in this sample encode the identical CDR3. DNA of the CDR3: TGCAGCGTCCTCAGGGGGAACACTGAAGCTTTCTTT. Protein sequence: CSVLRGNTEAFF. This chain links TRBV29-1 with TRBJ1-1, with D possibly matching TRBD1 (6 bases). Germline loops: CDR1 SQVTM, CDR2 ANQGSEA. This CDR3 comprises 12 residues. The V end lost 6 bases, the J end lost 1 base, and 9 bases lay between the germline ends. Complete variable domain (other parts from reference TRBV29-1 and TRBJ1-1): SAVISQKPSRDICQRGTSLTIQCQVDSQVTMMFWYRQQPGQSLTLIATANQGSEATYESGFVIDKFPISRPNLTFSTLTVSNMSPEDSSIYLCSVLRGNTEAFFGQGTRLTVV.

CDR3 protein: CASTPGLNTEAFF. In DNA form, the CDR3 reads TGTGCCAGCACCCCAGGTCTGAACACTGAAGCTTTCTTT. The chain uses TRBV6-5 and TRBJ1-1; unclear D gene. The CDR3 totals 13 residues. Germline values: CDR1 MNHEY, CDR2 SVGAGI. V lost 7 bases and J lost 0, with 9 bases in between.

The rearrangement joins TRBV25-1 to TRBJ2-7; 9 bases match TRBD2. Germline V gives CDR1 MGHDK, CDR2 SYGVNS. This CDR3 is 16 amino acids long. Trimming cost V 3 bases and J 5 bases; bases outside gene matches: 11. CDR3 bases: TGTGCCAGCAGTGAGATAGGGAGCGGGAGGTTCAACGAGCAGTACTTC. This sequence encodes CASSEIGSGRFNEQYF.

This chain uses TRBV20-1 with TRBJ2-3; tentatively, D is TRBD2 (6 bases). Germline values: CDR1 DFQATT, CDR2 SNEGSKA (reference sequence). CDR3 length: 16 amino acids. V lost 3 bases to trimming and J lost 3 bases, with 19 bases between them. CDR3 in DNA: TGCAGTGCTAGTGGATCCCCCGGGGCGGGGACAGATACGCAGTATTTT. Amino acids: CSASGSPGAGTDTQYF.

Written as DNA, the CDR3 is TGTGCCAGCAAGCGGGACAACTTTAATGAAAAACTGTTTTTT. This gives the protein CASKRDNFNEKLFF. The V gene is TRBV2, the J gene TRBJ1-4; tentatively, D is TRBD1 (6 bases). V was trimmed by 7 bases and J by 4 bases, leaving 13 bases between them. The CDR3 extends over 14 amino acids. Per the germline V gene, CDR1 is SNHLY and CDR2 is FYNNEI.

This clone has only a few counts. The chain uses TRBV2 and TRBJ2-7; 11 positions agree with TRBD2. This CDR3 is 15 amino acids long. The germline V gene has CDR1 SNHLY and CDR2 FYNNEI. V lost 6 bases to trimming and J lost 6 bases; unmatched junction nucleotides: 10. CDR3 residues: CASSAGLAGLSEQYF. CDR3 DNA sequence: TGTGCCAGCAGCGCTGGACTAGCGGGTCTCTCCGAGCAGTACTTC.

V and J are TRBV27 and TRBJ1-1, with TRBD1 as a possible D gene (6 bases). Trimming removed 4 bases from V and 5 bases from J, with 14 bases in between. CDR3 length equals 14 residues. Germline V gene data show CDR1 as MNHEY and CDR2 as SMNVEV (reference sequence). The DNA of the CDR3 is TGTGCCAGCAGTTGGGGGCGAGGGGATACTGAAGCTTTCTTT. This codes for CASSWGRGDTEAFF.

V gene TRBV28 combines with J gene TRBJ1-2, with D perhaps TRBD1 (5 bases). From germline, CDR1 is MDHEN and CDR2 SYDVKM. The CDR3 runs to 15 residues. The ends were cut back, 2 bases at V and 4 bases at J, with 14 bases in the middle. DNA for the CDR3: TGTGCCAGCAGTTTAGGGACGGGAGGGTCCTATGGCTACACCTTC. Encoded protein: CASSLGTGGSYGYTF.

This rearrangement joins TRBV28 to TRBJ2-4, with 8 nucleotides matching TRBD1. The CDR3 runs 17 residues. With V trimmed by 2 bases and J by 1 base, 7 bases remained unmatched. Germline CDR1 and CDR2: MDHEN and SYDVKM. CDR3 DNA sequence: TGTGCCAGCAGTTTAAGTCAGGGGGCTATTGCCAAAAACATTCAGTACTTC. Translating it yields CASSLSQGAIAKNIQYF.